The clone carrying this T cell receptor (beta chain) has more than one count but fewer than ten. Its antigen remains unknown. Vbeta (60) and Jbeta (13) primers were used in the PCR. Some clones are missing from TCRdb's copy, which holds only in-frame ones; the method was immunoSEQ multiplex PCR. The sample gives around 91,000 clones, just under 80% of which show up once; 4% to 5.5% is in the top ten. The data originate from a study of cytomegalovirus exposure and HLA in healthy donors. Study outcomes and limitations: As a later analysis showed, a missense DCLRE1C variant was linked to trimming of TCR beta V- and J-genes.

The germline V gene encodes CDR1 MNHEY and CDR2 SVGAGI. Trimming took 8 bases from V and 6 from J; bases not matched to a gene: 7. The CDR3 contains 13 residues. V usage is TRBV6-5 and J usage is TRBJ1-5, with 7 bases lining up with TRBD1. Sequencing used PBMCs. This clonotype was sampled from a male donor in good health and CMV-seropositive. The CDR3 sequence is CASAGTARQPQHF. DNA for the CDR3: TGTGCCAGCGCAGGGACAGCTCGTCAGCCCCAGCATTTT.